Listed here are 31 T cell receptor beta chains from one sample, sequenced in a study of blood T cell repertoires in COVID-19. Here immunoSEQ multiplex PCR was the method, and the copy in TCRdb shows in-frame clones only, minus some. The data contain some 120,000 clones, approximately 82% of them singletons. Sequencing input: peripheral blood. The receptors were gathered from a man in his sixties or seventies with active or convalescent COVID-19.

V is TRBV5-1 and J is TRBJ2-5; TRBD1 matches 7 bases. Germline loops: CDR1 SGHRS, CDR2 YFSETQ. CDR3 length: 14 amino acids. J gave up 1 base and V 3 bases, and 3 bases lay outside the gene matches. CDR3 loop: CASSSTGSQETQYF. The DNA of the CDR3 is TGCGCCAGCAGCTCGACAGGGTCCCAAGAGACCCAGTACTTC.

The chain recombines TRBV5-1 with TRBJ2-1, with 9 positions matching TRBD1. The V and J ends lost 3 bases and 8 bases, in that order; junction bases with no gene match: 12. Germline V lookup: CDR1 SGHRS, CDR2 YFSETQ. The CDR3 extends over 16 amino acids. The CDR3 reads CASSSTGGAESDEQFF. The DNA for the CDR3 is TGCGCCAGCAGCTCCACAGGGGGCGCCGAGAGCGATGAGCAGTTCTTC.

The V and J genes are TRBV4-3 and TRBJ1-6; possibly TRBD1 for D (5 bases). Germline CDR1 LGHNA, CDR2 YSLEER. V was trimmed by 0 bases and J by 3 bases, leaving 12 bases between them. The CDR3 sequence is 17 residues long. CDR3 loop: CASSQDHQGGYNSPLHF. In DNA, the CDR3 is TGCGCCAGCAGCCAAGATCATCAGGGTGGCTATAATTCACCCCTCCACTTT.

This clone was seen only once. The rearrangement uses TRBV5-1 and TRBJ2-3; 8 positions match TRBD2. This CDR3 region has 16 residues. In germline, CDR1 is SGHRS, CDR2 YFSETQ. V gave up 2 bases and J gave up 5 bases; unmatched junction bases: 10. CDR3 residues: CASSFSSGGPRDTQYF. CDR3 nucleotides: TGCGCCAGCAGCTTCTCTTCGGGAGGGCCAAGAGATACGCAGTATTTT.

This chain connects TRBV9 to TRBJ2-5, with TRBD2 matching 13 bases. There are 15 residues in the CDR3. Germline values: CDR1 SGDLS, CDR2 YYNGEE. The J segment lost 4 bases and the V segment lost 0 bases, leaving 0 bases of the junction unmatched. CDR3 sequence: CASSVGLAGGETQYF. The CDR3 DNA reads TGTGCCAGCAGCGTAGGACTAGCGGGGGGAGAGACCCAGTACTTC.

CDR3 coding DNA: TGCGCCAGCAGCTTGGGACAGGGCTCCTACGAGCAGTACTTC. Residues: CASSLGQGSYEQYF. The V call is TRBV5-1, the J call TRBJ2-7; 7 bases match TRBD1. The junction had 0 bases not matched to a gene; V was cut back by 0 bases and J by 0 bases. Germline assignment: CDR1 SGHRS and CDR2 YFSETQ. The CDR3 has 14 residues.

The count of this clone is one. The chain links TRBV27 to TRBJ2-3; D unclear. Trimming stripped 5 bases from V and 0 bases from J, with 12 bases between. The CDR3 has 15 residues. In germline, CDR1 is MNHEY, CDR2 SMNVEV (reference sequence). DNA of the CDR3: TGTGCCAGCAGTATACAGAGACGGAGCACAGATACGCAGTATTTT. This codes for CASSIQRRSTDTQYF.

This sequence joins TRBV10-2 and TRBJ1-1, with unresolved D. CDR3 size: 13 residues. Trimming took off 7 bases at V and 1 base at J, with 10 bases between the two ends. Germline-derived CDR1 and CDR2 are WSHSY and SAAADI. The chain's CDR3 is CASTLTENTEAFF. The CDR3 DNA follows: TGCGCCAGCACCCTAACAGAGAACACTGAAGCTTTCTTT.

The rearrangement joins TRBV7-9 to TRBJ1-5, with D possibly matching TRBD1 (5 bases). Between the trimmed V and J ends, which lost 5 bases and 2 bases, there was a span of 13 bases. The CDR3 covers 15 residues. The V gene's germline CDR1 is SEHNR and CDR2 FQNEAQ (reference sequence). CDR3 amino acids: CASSADLGGNQPQHF. CDR3 nucleotide sequence: TGTGCCAGCAGCGCCGACCTAGGGGGCAATCAGCCCCAGCATTTT.

The CDR3 spells CAGRAGSTLYQETQYF. The DNA of the CDR3 is TGTGCAGGAAGGGCGGGGAGCACACTGTACCAAGAGACCCAGTACTTC. The chain uses TRBV2 and TRBJ2-5; a possible D gene is TRBD2 (6 bases). The CDR3 consists of 16 residues. Germline CDR1 SNHLY, CDR2 FYNNEI.

J is TRBJ2-7 and V is TRBV9, with TRBD1 matching over 9 bases. CDR3 size: 16 residues. The V gene end was trimmed by 3 bases and the J gene end by 3 bases; junction bases not matched to a gene: 10. The germline V gene encodes CDR1 SGDLS and CDR2 YYNGEE. DNA for the CDR3: TGTGCCAGCAGCGCCCAAGCCGGGACAGGGATCTACGAGCAGTACTTC. This translates into CASSAQAGTGIYEQYF.

The gene calls are TRBV19 and TRBJ2-2; D call uncertain. Germline lookup yields CDR1 LNHDA and CDR2 SQIVND (reference sequence). V shed 3 bases and J shed 4 bases, with 6 bases lying between them. This CDR3 spans 13 amino acids. The CDR3 sequence: CASSMRGTGELFF. In DNA, the CDR3 is TGTGCCAGTAGTATGCGCGGCACCGGGGAGCTGTTTTTT. The entire variable domain, with the rest obtained from reference TRBV19 and TRBJ2-2, is as follows: DGGITQSPKYLFRKEGQNVTLSCEQNLNHDAMYWYRQDPGQGLRLIYYSQIVNDFQKGDIAEGYSVSREKKESFPLTVTSAQKNPTAFYLCASSMRGTGELFFGEGSRLTVL.

The chain links TRBV18 to TRBJ2-3; D remains unclear. This CDR3 has 15 amino acids. V lost 2 bases to trimming and J lost 1 base, with 10 bases between them. CDR1 and CDR2 (germline): KGHSH, LQKENI. The CDR3 DNA follows: TGTGCCAGCTCACCAACTTTCCAGGGCACAGATACGCAGTATTTT. Translated: CASSPTFQGTDTQYF. The full variable domain, rest sourced from reference TRBV18 and TRBJ2-3, is NAGVMQNPRHLVRRRGQEARLRCSPMKGHSHVYWYRQLPEEGLKFMVYLQKENIIDESGMPKERFSAEFPKEGPSILRIQQVVRGDSAAYFCASSPTFQGTDTQYFGPGTRLTVL.

This clone turned up a few times. This chain connects TRBV11-2 to TRBJ1-4, with D unclear. CDR1 and CDR2 (germline): SGHAT, FQNNGV. The CDR3 consists of 13 residues. Trimming took off 6 bases at V and 8 bases at J, with 13 bases between the two ends. CDR3 sequence reads: CASRQTTWEKLFF. The CDR3 DNA reads TGTGCCAGCAGACAGACAACATGGGAAAAACTGTTTTTT.

This clone was counted only a few times. The chain employs TRBV3-1 (or the pseudogene TRBV3-2) and TRBJ1-5; 7 bases map to TRBD1. CDR3 length equals 15 residues. The germline gives CDR1 LGHDT, CDR2 YNNKEL (reference sequence). Trimming took 1 base from V and 7 from J; bases not matched to a gene: 7. CDR3 in DNA: TGTGCCAGCAGCCAAGGCGACAGGGTTGGCCAGCCCCAGCATTTT. This translates into CASSQGDRVGQPQHF.

The V and J genes are TRBV20-1 and TRBJ2-3; the match to TRBD2 covers 8 bases. The germline V gene encodes CDR1 DFQATT and CDR2 SNEGSKA (reference sequence). This CDR3 spans 15 amino acids. The junction had 9 bases not matched to a gene; V was cut back by 3 bases and J by 4 bases. The CDR3 loop reads CSASVAGGVADTQYF. CDR3 DNA sequence: TGCAGTGCTAGTGTTGCGGGGGGCGTGGCAGATACGCAGTATTTT.

The chain uses TRBV28 and TRBJ2-7, with 7 bases matching TRBD1. CDR1 and CDR2 from the germline V gene are MDHEN and SYDVKM. This CDR3 has 14 residues. V shed 8 bases and J 6 bases; nucleotides not matched to a gene: 13. CDR3 residues: CASFDSTGPAEQYF. The CDR3 DNA reads as TGTGCCAGCTTCGACTCGACAGGGCCGGCCGAGCAGTACTTC.

This clone was picked up many times. The J gene is TRBJ1-3, the V gene TRBV2, with 7 nucleotides matching TRBD1. The germline gives CDR1 SNHLY, CDR2 FYNNEI. This CDR3 comprises 13 residues. With V trimmed by 3 bases and J by 8 bases, 4 bases remained unmatched. CDR3 sequence: CASSETGIHTIYF. The CDR3, as DNA: TGTGCCAGCAGTGAGACAGGGATCCACACCATATATTTT.

V gene TRBV7-2 combines with J gene TRBJ2-7; D gene uncertain. The CDR3 totals 14 residues. V was cut by 6 bases and J by 0 bases, with 12 bases left in between. Germline V gene lookup returns CDR1 SGHTA and CDR2 FQGNSA. CDR3 bases: TGTGCCAGCAGATATGACACGACCTCCTACGAGCAGTACTTC. It yields the protein CASRYDTTSYEQYF. The variable domain in full, with the rest retrieved from reference TRBV7-2 and TRBJ2-7, is GAGVSQSPSNKVTEKGKDVELRCDPISGHTALYWYRQSLGQGLEFLIYFQGNSAPDKSGLPSDRFSAERTGGSVSTLTIQRTQQEDSAVYLCASRYDTTSYEQYFGPGTRLTVT.

The rearrangement uses TRBV24-1 and TRBJ1-2, with D unclear. V lost 3 bases to trimming and J lost 2 bases, with 3 bases between them. The CDR3 length is 12 residues. Per the germline V gene, CDR1 is KGHDR and CDR2 is SFDVKD. CDR3 residues: CATSDLNYGYTF. In nucleotides, the CDR3 is TGTGCCACCAGTGATCTAAACTATGGCTACACCTTC.

The rearrangement links TRBV3-1 (or the pseudogene TRBV3-2) to TRBJ2-7; TRBD1 aligns across 7 bases. Unmatched junction bases numbered 3, after V lost 4 bases and J lost 3 bases. There are 13 residues in the CDR3. Germline V gene sequence: CDR1 LGHDT, CDR2 YNNKEL (reference sequence). The chain's CDR3 is CASSRQGVYEQYF. CDR3 sequence (DNA): TGTGCCAGCAGCCGACAGGGAGTCTACGAGCAGTACTTC.

The rearrangement joins TRBV15 to TRBJ1-3; D may be TRBD1 (6 bases). Trimming shortened V by 0 bases and J by 5 bases, and 17 bases separated the two germline ends. From germline, CDR1 is LNHNV and CDR2 YYDKDF (reference sequence). The CDR3 runs 17 residues. The CDR3 here is CATSRDLGAGARNTIYF. CDR3 in DNA: TGTGCCACCAGCAGAGATTTGGGTGCAGGGGCCAGAAACACCATATATTTT.

The CDR3 here is CASSFDMEKLFF. DNA for the CDR3: TGTGCCAGCAGCTTCGACATGGAAAAACTGTTTTTT. This chain joins TRBV11-3 and TRBJ1-4, with unresolved D. There are 12 residues in the CDR3. CDR1 and CDR2 from the germline V gene are SGHNT and YENEEA. V was clipped by 3 bases and J by 8 bases, with 7 bases between them.

The chain links TRBV5-1 to TRBJ1-1, with a weak D call TRBD1 (6 bases). CDR3 size: 14 residues. V was trimmed by 0 bases and J by 6 bases, leaving 12 bases between them. CDR1 and CDR2 from the germline V gene are SGHRS and YFSETQ. The CDR3 region is CASSLGQGTSEAFF. The CDR3 DNA follows: TGCGCCAGCAGCTTGGGGCAGGGGACGTCTGAAGCTTTCTTT.

In regard to this clone: Other DNA sequences in this specimen translate into the identical CDR3. The V and J genes are TRBV28 and TRBJ1-4; D is undetermined. The germline V gene encodes CDR1 MDHEN and CDR2 SYDVKM. V dropped 5 bases and J dropped 0 bases, with 4 bases sitting between them. The length of the CDR3 is 13 residues. The CDR3 spells CASSPSTNEKLFF. The DNA of the CDR3 is TGTGCCAGCAGTCCTTCAACTAATGAAAAACTGTTTTTT.

This clone was counted between two and nine times. The chain is built from TRBV14 and TRBJ1-4; D possibly corresponds to TRBD1 (6 bases). Germline CDR1 is SGHDN and CDR2 is FVKESK. V lost 0 bases and J lost 8, with 16 bases in between. The CDR3 runs to 16 residues. The chain's CDR3 is CASSQDKGTFGEKLFF. The CDR3 DNA is TGTGCCAGCAGCCAAGATAAAGGGACATTCGGGGAAAAACTGTTTTTT.

The chain links TRBV9 to TRBJ2-1, with 7 bases that match TRBD2. The CDR3 has 12 residues. The ends lost 9 bases at V and 5 bases at J; junction bases unmatched: 5. Germline-derived CDR1 and CDR2 are SGDLS and YYNGEE. This chain's CDR3 is CATSSGNNEQFF. DNA for the CDR3: TGTGCCACCTCTAGCGGAAACAATGAGCAGTTCTTC.

The rearrangement joins TRBV28 to TRBJ2-3; 8 bases line up with TRBD2. This CDR3 has 14 residues. Trimming removed 5 bases from V and 5 bases from J; junction bases left unmatched: 6. The germline V gene has CDR1 MDHEN and CDR2 SYDVKM. The CDR3 region has the DNA TGTGCCAGCAGTGGAGCGGGAGTCGTAGATACGCAGTATTTT. Its protein product is CASSGAGVVDTQYF.

V and J are TRBV20-1 and TRBJ2-7; the match to TRBD2 covers 7 bases. The J segment lost 5 bases and the V segment lost 3 bases, leaving 10 bases of the junction unmatched. The CDR3 length is 14 residues. Looked up from germline, CDR1 is DFQATT and CDR2 is SNEGSKA (reference sequence). DNA for the CDR3: TGCAGTGCTAGTATTGGGACTACCTTCCACGAGCAGTACTTC. Protein sequence: CSASIGTTFHEQYF.

The chain recombines TRBV3-1 (or the pseudogene TRBV3-2) with TRBJ1-1, with D possibly being TRBD1 (5 bases). The CDR3 totals 14 residues. The germline CDR1 and CDR2 sequences are LGHDT and YNNKEL (reference sequence). V gave up 2 bases and J gave up 4 bases, with 11 bases separating them. CDR3 in DNA: TGTGCCAGCAGCCAACAAGGGGTAACCACTGAAGCTTTCTTT. Translated, it gives CASSQQGVTTEAFF.

The J gene is TRBJ1-5, the V gene TRBV30, with a weak D call TRBD1 (6 bases). The CDR3 has 13 amino acids. Germline V gene lookup returns CDR1 GTSNPN and CDR2 SVGIG (reference sequence). Trimming cost V 1 base and J 5 bases, with 9 bases left between them. The CDR3 protein is CAWSAQGYQPQHF. CDR3 nucleotides: TGTGCCTGGAGTGCCCAGGGGTATCAGCCCCAGCATTTT.